The next 17 T cell receptor beta chains were all read from a single sample in a study of type 1 and type 2 diabetes patients. Genomic DNA was the PCR template. A primer set of 30 forward and 13 reverse primers amplified the CDR3. One entry per CDR3 protein, called by TCRdb with MiXCR from the multiplex PCR reads. The sample yields about 270,000 distinct CDR3 sequences, around 47% seen once. The sequenced material came from peripheral blood mononuclear cells (PBMCs). These receptors were collected from a young man with type 2 diabetes.

This clonotype occurred a few times. The chain combines TRBV20-1 with TRBJ1-2, with D possibly matching TRBD1 (5 bases). The CDR3 loop spans 15 amino acids. Germline CDR1 DFQATT, CDR2 SNEGSKA (reference sequence). The V end was cut by 6 bases, the J end by 2 bases, with 19 bases between. This CDR3 reads CSARNPDSLNYGYTF. The DNA of the CDR3 is TGCAGTGCGCGAAACCCCGACAGCTTGAACTATGGCTACACCTTC.

This clonotype came up many times. CDR3: CAWSDGRTEAFF. The CDR3 bases are TGTGCCTGGAGTGATGGGAGGACTGAAGCTTTCTTT. The chain is built from TRBV30 and TRBJ1-1, with unresolved D. Germline lookup yields CDR1 GTSNPN and CDR2 SVGIG (reference sequence). The CDR3 totals 12 residues. The V gene lost 1 base and the J gene lost 5 bases, with 8 bases spanning the gap.

The DNA for the CDR3 is TGTGCCAGCAAGGGACAGCGAAGAGCCTACAATGAGCAGTTCTTC. Its protein product is CASKGQRRAYNEQFF. The gene calls are TRBV13 and TRBJ2-1, with TRBD1 identical over 7 bases. J lost 2 bases, V lost 7 bases, and 8 bases had no gene match. The CDR3 totals 15 residues. Germline V gene data show CDR1 as PRHDT and CDR2 as FYEKMQ (reference sequence).

This clonotype was seen ten or more times. The chain employs TRBV11-2 and TRBJ2-5; 7 bases line up with TRBD1. The CDR3 has 14 amino acids. Unmatched junction bases numbered 8, after V lost 5 bases and J lost 5 bases. Germline lookup yields CDR1 SGHAT and CDR2 FQNNGV. In nucleotides, the CDR3 is TGTGCCAGCAGCACCGGACAGGTAGAGGAGACCCAGTACTTC. The encoded protein is CASSTGQVEETQYF.

Points on this clonotype: Being one base from a much bigger clone, this may be a read error. The chain joins TRBV30 to TRBJ2-7; 7 bases align to TRBD1. Germline V gene sequence: CDR1 GTSNPN, CDR2 SVGIG (reference sequence). The CDR3 is 12 residues long. The CDR3 coding sequence is TGTGCCTGGGGACAGGCGACCTACGGGCAGTACTTC. This gives the protein CAWGQATYGQYF.

The chain couples TRBV2 to TRBJ2-4, with D maybe TRBD2 (6 bases). Germline lookup yields CDR1 SNHLY and CDR2 FYNNEI. This CDR3 has 15 amino acids. V was shortened by 4 bases and J by 5 bases, with 15 bases between the two germline ends. The CDR3 DNA reads as TGTGCCAGCAGTGGGGACTGGCAGGGTGAAAACATTCAGTACTTC. Amino acids: CASSGDWQGENIQYF.

This clonotype was seen a handful of times. The chain uses TRBV7-8 and TRBJ2-7; D is uncertain. The length of the CDR3 is 15 residues. Germline V gene sequence: CDR1 SGHVS, CDR2 FQNEAQ. The V end lost 2 bases, the J end lost 4 bases, and 15 bases lay between the germline ends. CDR3: CASSLQSVRLYEQYF. The CDR3 nucleotides read TGTGCCAGCAGCTTACAGTCCGTACGGTTGTACGAGCAGTACTTC. Filled out from reference TRBV7-8 and TRBJ2-7, the complete variable domain reads GAGVSQSPRYKVAKRGQDVALRCDPISGHVSLFWYQQALGQGPEFLTYFQNEAQLDKSGLPSDRFFAERPEGSVSTLKIQRTQQEDSAVYLCASSLQSVRLYEQYFGPGTRLTVT.

V is TRBV19 and J is TRBJ1-5, with a weak D call TRBD1 (5 bases). Germline V lookup: CDR1 LNHDA, CDR2 SQIVND (reference sequence). The CDR3 runs to 14 residues. Trimming left V 4 bases short and J 7 bases short, with 14 bases between. CDR3 sequence (DNA): TGTGCCAGTAGTAGGTCAGGGACTCAACAGCCCCAGCATTTT. Protein product: CASSRSGTQQPQHF.

The chain is built from TRBV9 and TRBJ2-5; unclear D gene. The CDR3 consists of 13 residues. V gave up 0 bases and J gave up 5 bases, with 8 bases separating them. Germline CDR1 SGDLS, CDR2 YYNGEE. This chain's CDR3 is CASSVGGEETQYF. CDR3 bases: TGTGCCAGCAGCGTAGGGGGTGAGGAGACCCAGTACTTC.

This clonotype occurred a few times. The rearrangement links TRBV19 to TRBJ1-5; unclear D gene. Germline CDR1 reads LNHDA; CDR2 reads SQIVND (reference sequence). The CDR3 runs to 17 residues. Trimming stripped 0 bases from V and 0 bases from J, with 12 bases between. DNA for the CDR3: TGTGCCAGTAGTATAGAAGAGACGGGGTATAGCAATCAGCCCCAGCATTTT. Residues: CASSIEETGYSNQPQHF.

The chain carries TRBV2 and TRBJ1-3, with no clear D. There are 14 residues in the CDR3. Trimming stripped 8 bases from V and 2 bases from J, with 13 bases between. Germline CDR1 is SNHLY and CDR2 is FYNNEI. The CDR3 reads CASGPTVAGNTIYF. The CDR3 region has the DNA TGTGCCAGCGGCCCCACCGTGGCTGGAAACACCATATATTTT.

Ten or more counts support this clonotype. The gene calls are TRBV12-3 or TRBV12-4 and TRBJ2-7, with 12 bases fitting TRBD2. This CDR3 has 17 residues. V shed 1 base and J 4 bases; nucleotides not matched to a gene: 8. The CDR3 sequence: CASSLGVLAGGEYEQYF. For the CDR3, the DNA is TGTGCCAGCAGTTTAGGCGTTCTAGCGGGAGGGGAGTACGAGCAGTACTTC.

V is TRBV2 and J is TRBJ2-1; 10 positions agree with TRBD2. Per germline, CDR1 SNHLY and CDR2 FYNNEI. This CDR3 has 16 residues. The J segment lost 6 bases and the V segment lost 5 bases, leaving 10 bases of the junction unmatched. CDR3: CASSPQGLAFPNEQFF. The CDR3 DNA is TGTGCCAGCAGTCCGCAGGGACTAGCGTTTCCCAATGAGCAGTTCTTC. Combining the CDR3 with reference TRBV2 and TRBJ2-1 gives the whole variable domain EPEVTQTPSHQVTQMGQEVILRCVPISNHLYFYWYRQILGQKVEFLVSFYNNEISEKSEIFDDQFSVERPDGSNFTLKIRSTKLEDSAMYFCASSPQGLAFPNEQFFGPGTRLTVL.

This clonotype was picked up many times. The rearrangement links TRBV10-1 to TRBJ2-7; D is ambiguous. The V end was cut by 2 bases, the J end by 3 bases, with 17 bases between. The V gene's germline CDR1 is WNHNN and CDR2 SYGVQD (reference sequence). The CDR3 sequence is 16 residues long. DNA for the CDR3: TGCGCCAGCAGTGAGATGTGCCAGGAAAAAAGCTACGAGCAGTACTTC. Residues: CASSEMCQEKSYEQYF.

CDR3 sequence (DNA): TGTGCCAGCAGCAACGGGGGGGGCGAGGAGTATTTT. This translates into CASSNGGGEEYF. The genes are TRBV7-8 and TRBJ2-3; 8 bases fit TRBD2. Germline CDR1 and CDR2: SGHVS and FQNEAQ. J lost 13 bases, V lost 5 bases, and 8 bases had no gene match. CDR3 length: 12 residues.

This clonotype occurred a few times. The V call is TRBV7-2, the J call TRBJ2-2; TRBD1 agrees at 11 bases. This CDR3 region has 17 residues. CDR1 is SGHTA and CDR2 is FQGNSA in the germline V gene. J gave up 8 bases and V 4 bases, and 12 bases lay outside the gene matches. The DNA of the CDR3 is TGTGCCAGCAGCTCCTACCCGGACAGGGGGCTATTGGGGGAGCTGTTTTTT. Residues: CASSSYPDRGLLGELFF.

V gene TRBV2 combines with J gene TRBJ1-4; 8 bases are a match to TRBD1. The germline CDR1 and CDR2 sequences are SNHLY and FYNNEI. CDR3 length: 14 amino acids. V was clipped by 7 bases and J by 8 bases; unmatched bases: 9. The CDR3 DNA is TGTGCCAGCAAATCGCAGGGGGCTATGGAAAAACTGTTTTTT. This codes for CASKSQGAMEKLFF. The full variable domain, with the rest looked up from reference TRBV2 and TRBJ1-4, is EPEVTQTPSHQVTQMGQEVILRCVPISNHLYFYWYRQILGQKVEFLVSFYNNEISEKSEIFDDQFSVERPDGSNFTLKIRSTKLEDSAMYFCASKSQGAMEKLFFGSGTQLSVL.